This TCR beta chain was identified in a study of T-cell reconstitution after alpha-beta-depleted transplantation in children. This clonotype appeared many times. TCRbeta library construction was performed incorporating unique molecular identifiers. Each CDR3 protein gets one entry after TCRdb re-called the PCR reads with MiXCR. The sample includes hundreds of thousands of distinct CDR3 sequences, roughly 17% of them seen just once. Germline V gene sequence: CDR1 DFQATT, CDR2 SNEGSKA (reference sequence). The V segment lost 3 bases and the J segment 2 bases; nucleotides outside the gene matches: 8. CDR3 length equals 15 residues.

The specimen comprised PBMCs from the stem cell graft donor, sampled from the stem cell graft. The clonotype comes from a human donor who donated a stem cell graft to a child with acute myeloid leukemia. The J gene is TRBJ2-7, the V gene TRBV20-1; the match to TRBD1 covers 9 bases. In DNA form, the CDR3 reads TGCAGTGCTAGGGTGAGACAGGGGGGGACCTACGAGCAGTACGTC. It is translated as CSARVRQGGTYEQYV.